This T cell receptor (beta chain) was retrieved from a study of CD8 T cells in ankylosing spondylitis. Germline CDR1 reads SGDLS; CDR2 reads YYNGEE. The CDR3 runs 14 residues. The V and J ends lost 7 bases and 0 bases respectively, with 11 bases between them. Using quantitative 5'-RACE with molecular barcodes, the authors made TCR beta libraries. Via MiXCR, TCRdb re-called the 5' RACE reads, giving one row per CDR3 protein. This table has 7,500 to 10,000 distinct CDR3 sequences, around 6% appearing once. This clonotype has ten or more counts. Its antigen is unknown. General study results and limits: Reportedly, matched ankylosing spondylitis synovial fluid was significantly enriched for disease-linked clones. With a CD8+ phenotype, disease-linked clones were relatively rare in peripheral blood. Seven to nine highly homologous variants formed a TCR beta motif that appeared characteristic of ankylosing spondylitis blood.

The sample consisted of blood, either unsorted or a sorted T cell fraction (not recorded which). This TCR came from a female donor with ankylosing spondylitis or in good health (not recorded which). The chain carries TRBV9 and TRBJ2-1; D is perhaps TRBD2 (6 bases). CDR3: CASDAGRSYNEQFF. In DNA form, the CDR3 reads TGTGCCAGCGATGCGGGACGCTCCTACAATGAGCAGTTCTTC. The full variable domain, its missing parts supplied by reference TRBV9 and TRBJ2-1, is DSGVTQTPKHLITATGQRVTLRCSPRSGDLSVYWYQQSLDQGLQFLIQYYNGEERAKGNILERFSAQQFPDLHSELNLSSLELGDSALYFCASDAGRSYNEQFFGPGTRLTVL.